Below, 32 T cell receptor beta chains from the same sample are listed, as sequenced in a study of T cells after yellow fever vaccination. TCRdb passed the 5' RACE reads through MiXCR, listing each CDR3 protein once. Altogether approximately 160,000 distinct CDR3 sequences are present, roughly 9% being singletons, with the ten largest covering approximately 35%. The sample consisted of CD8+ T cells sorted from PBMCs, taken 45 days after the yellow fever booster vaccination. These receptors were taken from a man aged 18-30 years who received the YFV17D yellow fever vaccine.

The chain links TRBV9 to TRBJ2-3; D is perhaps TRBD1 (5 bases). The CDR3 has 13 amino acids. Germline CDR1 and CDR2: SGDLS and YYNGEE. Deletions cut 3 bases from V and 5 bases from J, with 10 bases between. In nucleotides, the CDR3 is TGTGCCAGCAGCGGACAGACCGTAGATACGCAGTATTTT. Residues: CASSGQTVDTQYF.

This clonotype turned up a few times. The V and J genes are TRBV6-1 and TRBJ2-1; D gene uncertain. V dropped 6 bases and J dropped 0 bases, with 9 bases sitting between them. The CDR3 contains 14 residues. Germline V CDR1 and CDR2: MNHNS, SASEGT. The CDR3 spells CASSDVNSYNEQFF. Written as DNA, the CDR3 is TGTGCCAGCAGCGACGTTAACTCCTACAATGAGCAGTTCTTC.

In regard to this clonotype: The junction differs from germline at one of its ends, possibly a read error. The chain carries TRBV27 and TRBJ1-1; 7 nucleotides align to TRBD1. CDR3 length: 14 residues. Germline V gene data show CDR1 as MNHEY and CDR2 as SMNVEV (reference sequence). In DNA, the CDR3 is TGTGCCAGCAGTTTCACAGGGGAAGGATCTGAAGCTTTGTTT. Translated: CASSFTGEGSEALF.

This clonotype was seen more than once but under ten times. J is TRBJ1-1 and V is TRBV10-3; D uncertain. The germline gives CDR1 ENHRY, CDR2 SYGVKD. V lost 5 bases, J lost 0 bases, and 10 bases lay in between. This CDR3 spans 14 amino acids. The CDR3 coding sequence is TGTGCCATCAGTCCCGATAGCATGAACACTGAAGCTTTCTTT. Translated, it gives CAISPDSMNTEAFF.

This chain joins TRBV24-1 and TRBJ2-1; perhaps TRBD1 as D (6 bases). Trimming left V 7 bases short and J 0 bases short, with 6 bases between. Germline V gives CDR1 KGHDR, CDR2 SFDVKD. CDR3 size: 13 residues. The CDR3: CATRDSSYNEQFF. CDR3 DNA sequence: TGTGCCACCAGGGACAGCTCCTACAATGAGCAGTTCTTC.

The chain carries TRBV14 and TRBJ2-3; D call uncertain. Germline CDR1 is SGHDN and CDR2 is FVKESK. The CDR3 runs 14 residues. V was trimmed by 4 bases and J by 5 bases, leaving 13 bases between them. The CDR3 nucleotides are TGTGCCAGCAGCCTCTCGACAAGGGAAGATACGCAGTATTTT. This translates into CASSLSTREDTQYF.

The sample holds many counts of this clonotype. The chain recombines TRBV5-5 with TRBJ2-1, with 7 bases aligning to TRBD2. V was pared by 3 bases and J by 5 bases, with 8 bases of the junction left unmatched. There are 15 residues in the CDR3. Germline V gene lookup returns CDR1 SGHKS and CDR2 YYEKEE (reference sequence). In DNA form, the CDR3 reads TGTGCCAGCAGCTCCACCCGACTAGCCCACAATGAGCAGTTCTTC. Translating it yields CASSSTRLAHNEQFF.

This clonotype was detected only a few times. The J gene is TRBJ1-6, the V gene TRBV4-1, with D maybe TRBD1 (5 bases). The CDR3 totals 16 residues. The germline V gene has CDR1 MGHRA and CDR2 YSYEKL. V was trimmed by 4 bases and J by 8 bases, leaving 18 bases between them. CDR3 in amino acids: CASSLLRQGRHSPLHF. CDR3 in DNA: TGCGCCAGCAGCCTACTCCGCCAGGGAAGACATTCACCCCTCCACTTT.

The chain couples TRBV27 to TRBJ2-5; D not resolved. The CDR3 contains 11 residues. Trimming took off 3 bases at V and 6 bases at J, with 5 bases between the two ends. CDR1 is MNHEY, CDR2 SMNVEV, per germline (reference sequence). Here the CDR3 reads CASSFGQTQYF. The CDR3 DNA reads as TGTGCCAGCAGTTTTGGGCAGACCCAGTACTTC.

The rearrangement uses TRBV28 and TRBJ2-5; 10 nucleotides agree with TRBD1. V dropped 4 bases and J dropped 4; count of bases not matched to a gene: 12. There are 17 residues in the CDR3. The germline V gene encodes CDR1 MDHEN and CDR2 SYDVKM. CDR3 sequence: CASSSYGGQGKGETQYF. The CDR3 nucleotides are TGTGCCAGCAGTTCCTACGGGGGACAGGGGAAGGGAGAGACCCAGTACTTC. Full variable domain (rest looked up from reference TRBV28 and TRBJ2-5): DVKVTQSSRYLVKRTGEKVFLECVQDMDHENMFWYRQDPGLGLRLIYFSYDVKMKEKGDIPEGYSVSREKKERFSLILESASTNQTSMYLCASSSYGGQGKGETQYFGPGTRLLVL.

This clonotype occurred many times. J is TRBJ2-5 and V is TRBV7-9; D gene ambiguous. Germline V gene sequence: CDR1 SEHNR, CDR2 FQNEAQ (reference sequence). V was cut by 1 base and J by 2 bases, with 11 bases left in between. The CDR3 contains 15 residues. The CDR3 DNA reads TGTGCCAGCAGCTTAGTCTCCGCGGCTCAAGAGACCCAGTACTTC. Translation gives CASSLVSAAQETQYF.

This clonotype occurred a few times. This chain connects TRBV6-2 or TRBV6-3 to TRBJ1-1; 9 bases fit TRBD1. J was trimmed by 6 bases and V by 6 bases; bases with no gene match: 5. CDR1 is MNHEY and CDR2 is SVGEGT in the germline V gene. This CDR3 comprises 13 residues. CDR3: CASRDRGMPEAFF. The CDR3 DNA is TGTGCCAGCAGGGACAGGGGTATGCCTGAAGCTTTCTTT.

The CDR3 here is CASSLRLYNTEAFF. DNA for the CDR3: TGTGCCAGCAGCTTACGACTGTACAACACTGAAGCTTTCTTT. This chain uses TRBV5-5 with TRBJ1-1; D gene unclear. This CDR3 region has 14 residues. Germline assignment: CDR1 SGHKS and CDR2 YYEKEE (reference sequence). Trimming shortened V by 2 bases and J by 2 bases, and 10 bases separated the two germline ends.

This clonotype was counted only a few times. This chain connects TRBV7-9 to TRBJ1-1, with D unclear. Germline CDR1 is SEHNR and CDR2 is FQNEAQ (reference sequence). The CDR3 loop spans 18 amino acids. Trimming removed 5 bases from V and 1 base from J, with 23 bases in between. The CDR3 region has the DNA TGTGCCAGCAGCACAACAAAGTCTGTACTTCGGGGGAACACTGAAGCTTTCTTT. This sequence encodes CASSTTKSVLRGNTEAFF.

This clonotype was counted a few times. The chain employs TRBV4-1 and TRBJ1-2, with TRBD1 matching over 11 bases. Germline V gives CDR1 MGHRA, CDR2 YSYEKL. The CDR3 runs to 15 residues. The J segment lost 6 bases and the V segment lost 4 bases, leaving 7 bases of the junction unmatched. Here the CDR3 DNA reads TGCGCCAGCAGCCTACGGACAGGGGGCGGGAATGGCTACACCTTC. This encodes CASSLRTGGGNGYTF.

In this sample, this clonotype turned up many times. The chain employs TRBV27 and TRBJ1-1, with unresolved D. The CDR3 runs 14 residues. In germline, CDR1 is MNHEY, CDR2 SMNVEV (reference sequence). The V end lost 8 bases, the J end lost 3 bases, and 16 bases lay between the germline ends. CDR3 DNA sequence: TGTGCCAGCGGCTTAGTACCCAAGGACACTGAAGCTTTCTTT. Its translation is CASGLVPKDTEAFF.

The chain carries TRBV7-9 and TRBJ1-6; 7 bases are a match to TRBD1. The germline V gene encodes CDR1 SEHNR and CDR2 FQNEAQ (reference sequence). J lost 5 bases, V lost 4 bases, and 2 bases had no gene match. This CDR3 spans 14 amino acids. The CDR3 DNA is TGTGCCAGCAGCTCGACAGGGAATAATTCACCCCTCCACTTT. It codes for CASSSTGNNSPLHF.

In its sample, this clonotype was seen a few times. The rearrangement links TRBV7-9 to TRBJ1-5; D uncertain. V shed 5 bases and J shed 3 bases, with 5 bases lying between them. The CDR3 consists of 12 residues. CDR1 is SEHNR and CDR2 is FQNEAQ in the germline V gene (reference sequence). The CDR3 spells CASSGDNQPQHF. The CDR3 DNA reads TGTGCCAGCAGCGGGGACAATCAGCCCCAGCATTTT.

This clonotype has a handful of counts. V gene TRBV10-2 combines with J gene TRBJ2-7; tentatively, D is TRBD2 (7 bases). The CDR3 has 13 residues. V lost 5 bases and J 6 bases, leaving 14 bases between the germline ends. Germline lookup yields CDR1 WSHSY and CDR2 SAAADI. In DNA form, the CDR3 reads TGCGCCAGCAGTACCGGGGGGCAGGGCGAGCAGTACGTC. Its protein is CASSTGGQGEQYV.

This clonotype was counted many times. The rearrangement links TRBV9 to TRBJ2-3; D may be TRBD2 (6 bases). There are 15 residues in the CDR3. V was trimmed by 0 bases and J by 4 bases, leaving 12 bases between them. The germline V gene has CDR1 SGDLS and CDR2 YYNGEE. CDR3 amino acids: CASSVDSREADTQYF. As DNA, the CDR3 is TGTGCCAGCAGCGTAGACTCTAGGGAGGCAGATACGCAGTATTTT.

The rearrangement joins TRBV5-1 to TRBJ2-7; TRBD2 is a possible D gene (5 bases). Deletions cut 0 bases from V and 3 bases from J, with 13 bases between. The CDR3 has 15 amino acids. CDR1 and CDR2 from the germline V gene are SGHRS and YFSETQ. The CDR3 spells CASSLANRDLYEQYF. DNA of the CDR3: TGCGCCAGCAGCTTGGCAAACCGGGATCTCTACGAGCAGTACTTC.

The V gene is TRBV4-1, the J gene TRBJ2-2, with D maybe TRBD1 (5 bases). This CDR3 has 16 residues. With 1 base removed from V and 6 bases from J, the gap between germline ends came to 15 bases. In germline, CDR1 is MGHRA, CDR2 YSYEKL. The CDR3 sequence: CASSQVSRRVSGELFF. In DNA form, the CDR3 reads TGCGCCAGCAGCCAAGTGTCCCGCAGGGTCTCCGGGGAGCTGTTTTTT.

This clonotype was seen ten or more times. The CDR3 sequence is CASSSTSLGEQFF. In DNA, the CDR3 is TGTGCCAGCAGCTCGACTAGCCTGGGTGAGCAGTTCTTC. The rearrangement joins TRBV7-9 to TRBJ2-1, with 7 positions matching TRBD2. CDR1 and CDR2 (germline): SEHNR, FQNEAQ (reference sequence). The CDR3 is 13 amino acids. V lost 4 bases, J lost 9 bases, and 6 bases stayed unmatched.

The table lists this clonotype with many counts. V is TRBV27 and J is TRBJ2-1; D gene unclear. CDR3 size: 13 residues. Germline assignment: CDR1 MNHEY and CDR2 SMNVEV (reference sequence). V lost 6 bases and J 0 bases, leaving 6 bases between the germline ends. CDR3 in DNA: TGTGCCAGCAGCCTCAGCTCCTACAATGAGCAGTTCTTC. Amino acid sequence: CASSLSSYNEQFF.

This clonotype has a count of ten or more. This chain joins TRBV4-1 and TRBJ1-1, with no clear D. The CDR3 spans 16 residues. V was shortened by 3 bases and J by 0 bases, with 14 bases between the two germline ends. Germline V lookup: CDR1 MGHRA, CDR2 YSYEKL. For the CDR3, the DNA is TGCGCCAGCAGCCACCTGACCCCGGGCTTGAACACTGAAGCTTTCTTT. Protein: CASSHLTPGLNTEAFF.

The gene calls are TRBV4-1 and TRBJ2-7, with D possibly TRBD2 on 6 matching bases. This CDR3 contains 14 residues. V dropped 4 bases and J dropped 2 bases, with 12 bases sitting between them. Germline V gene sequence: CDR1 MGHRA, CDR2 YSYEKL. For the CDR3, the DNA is TGCGCCAGCAGCCTCCCGGGCGGGACCTACGAGCAGTACTTC. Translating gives CASSLPGGTYEQYF.

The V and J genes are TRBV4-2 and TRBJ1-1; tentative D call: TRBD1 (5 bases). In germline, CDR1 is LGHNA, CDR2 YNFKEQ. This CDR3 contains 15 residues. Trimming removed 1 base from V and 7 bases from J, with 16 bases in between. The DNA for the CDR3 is TGTGCCAGCAGCCAAGGCCGGGGGACTAACGATGAAGCTTTCTTT. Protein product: CASSQGRGTNDEAFF.

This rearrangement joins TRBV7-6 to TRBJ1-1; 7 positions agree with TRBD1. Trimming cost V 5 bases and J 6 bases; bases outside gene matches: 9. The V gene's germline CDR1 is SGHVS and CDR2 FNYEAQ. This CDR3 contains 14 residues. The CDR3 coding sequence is TGTGCCAGCAGCCCCCGGGACAGTGAACCTGAAGCTTTCTTT. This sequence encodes CASSPRDSEPEAFF.

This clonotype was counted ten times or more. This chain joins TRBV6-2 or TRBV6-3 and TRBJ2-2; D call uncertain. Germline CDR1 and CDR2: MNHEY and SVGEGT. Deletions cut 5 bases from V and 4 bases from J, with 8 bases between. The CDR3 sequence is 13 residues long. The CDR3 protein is CASSARPTGELFF. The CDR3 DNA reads TGTGCCAGCAGTGCCCGCCCCACCGGGGAGCTGTTTTTT.

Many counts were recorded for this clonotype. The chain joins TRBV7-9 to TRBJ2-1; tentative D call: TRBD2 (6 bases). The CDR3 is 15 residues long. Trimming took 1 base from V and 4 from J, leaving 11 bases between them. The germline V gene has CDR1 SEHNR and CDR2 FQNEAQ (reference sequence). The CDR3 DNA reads TGTGCCAGCAGCTTAGATTGGGGAGGTTACAATGAGCAGTTCTTC. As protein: CASSLDWGGYNEQFF.

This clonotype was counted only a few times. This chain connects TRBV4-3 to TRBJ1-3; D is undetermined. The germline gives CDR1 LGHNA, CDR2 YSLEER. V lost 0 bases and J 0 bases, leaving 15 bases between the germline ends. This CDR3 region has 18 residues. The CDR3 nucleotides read TGCGCCAGCAGCCAAGAGGCCCCTTGGGGTGACTCTGGAAACACCATATATTTT. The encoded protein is CASSQEAPWGDSGNTIYF.

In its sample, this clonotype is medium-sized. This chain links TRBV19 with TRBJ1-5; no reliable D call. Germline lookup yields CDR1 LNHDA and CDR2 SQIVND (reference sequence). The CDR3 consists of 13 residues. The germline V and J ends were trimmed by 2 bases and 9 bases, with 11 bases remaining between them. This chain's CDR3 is CASSISASLPQHF. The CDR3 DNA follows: TGTGCCAGTAGTATATCTGCATCATTGCCCCAGCATTTT.